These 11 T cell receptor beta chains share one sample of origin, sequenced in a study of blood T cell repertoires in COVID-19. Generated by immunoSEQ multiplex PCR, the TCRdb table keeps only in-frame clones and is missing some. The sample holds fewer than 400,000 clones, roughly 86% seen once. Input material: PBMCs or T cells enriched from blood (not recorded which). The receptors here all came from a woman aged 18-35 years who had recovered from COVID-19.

CDR3 bases: TGTGCCACCAGCAGAGGGACAGGGGGCTTTCAGCCCCAGCATTTT. Protein: CATSRGTGGFQPQHF. This chain joins TRBV15 and TRBJ1-5; 11 positions match TRBD1. The CDR3 covers 15 residues. The ends lost 1 base at V and 6 bases at J; junction bases unmatched: 2. Looked up from germline, CDR1 is LNHNV and CDR2 is YYDKDF (reference sequence).

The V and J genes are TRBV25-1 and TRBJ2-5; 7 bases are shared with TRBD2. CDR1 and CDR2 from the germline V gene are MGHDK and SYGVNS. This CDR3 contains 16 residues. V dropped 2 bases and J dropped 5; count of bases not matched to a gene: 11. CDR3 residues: CASSEPSGGEQETQYF. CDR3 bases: TGTGCCAGCAGTGAACCCTCGGGGGGAGAGCAGGAGACCCAGTACTTC.

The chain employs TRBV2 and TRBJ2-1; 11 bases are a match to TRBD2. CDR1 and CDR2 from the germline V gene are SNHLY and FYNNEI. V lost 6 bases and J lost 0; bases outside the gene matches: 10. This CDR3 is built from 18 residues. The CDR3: CASRRLAGGSSSYNEQFF. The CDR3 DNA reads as TGTGCCAGCAGAAGGCTAGCGGGGGGATCTAGCTCCTACAATGAGCAGTTCTTC.

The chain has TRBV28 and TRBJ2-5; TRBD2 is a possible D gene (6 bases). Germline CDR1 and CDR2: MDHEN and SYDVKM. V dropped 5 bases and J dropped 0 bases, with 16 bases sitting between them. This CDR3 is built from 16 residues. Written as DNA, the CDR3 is TGTGCCAGCAGTCCACGGAGGGATTTGTACCAAGAGACCCAGTACTTC. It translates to CASSPRRDLYQETQYF.

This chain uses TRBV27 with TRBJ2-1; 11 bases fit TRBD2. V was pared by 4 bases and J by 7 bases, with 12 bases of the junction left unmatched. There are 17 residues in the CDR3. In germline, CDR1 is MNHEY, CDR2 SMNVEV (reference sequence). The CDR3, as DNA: TGTGCCAGCAGTTCCTTTTCTAGCGGGAGGAGAAGGAATGAGCAGTTCTTC. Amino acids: CASSSFSSGRRRNEQFF.

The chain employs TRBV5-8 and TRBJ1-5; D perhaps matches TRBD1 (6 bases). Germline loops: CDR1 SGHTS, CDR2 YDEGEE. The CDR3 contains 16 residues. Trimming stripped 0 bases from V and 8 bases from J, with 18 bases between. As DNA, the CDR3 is TGTGCCAGCAGCTTGGCCGGGACATCCGGAGGTGAGCCCCAGCATTTT. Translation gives CASSLAGTSGGEPQHF.

Here the CDR3 reads CASSLGGVSGNTIYF. The CDR3 nucleotides read TGTGCCAGCAGCTTAGGGGGCGTCTCTGGAAACACCATATATTTT. The chain recombines TRBV7-2 with TRBJ1-3; D perhaps matches TRBD1 (5 bases). The CDR3 is made up of 15 amino acids. Between the trimmed V and J ends, which lost 1 base and 0 bases, there was a span of 7 bases. Germline V gene data show CDR1 as SGHTA and CDR2 as FQGNSA.

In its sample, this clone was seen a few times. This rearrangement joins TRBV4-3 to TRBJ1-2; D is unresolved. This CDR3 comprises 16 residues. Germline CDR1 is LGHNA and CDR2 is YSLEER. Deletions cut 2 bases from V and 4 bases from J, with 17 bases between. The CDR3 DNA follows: TGCGCCAGCAGCCAAACACAATTCGGCGGTAGCTATGGCTACACCTTC. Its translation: CASSQTQFGGSYGYTF.

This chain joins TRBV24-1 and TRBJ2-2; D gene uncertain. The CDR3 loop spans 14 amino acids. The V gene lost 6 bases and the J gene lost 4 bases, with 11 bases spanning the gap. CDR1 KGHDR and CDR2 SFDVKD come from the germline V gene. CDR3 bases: TGTGCCACCAGTCCCCGAGCTTCCACCGGGGAGCTGTTTTTT. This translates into CATSPRASTGELFF.

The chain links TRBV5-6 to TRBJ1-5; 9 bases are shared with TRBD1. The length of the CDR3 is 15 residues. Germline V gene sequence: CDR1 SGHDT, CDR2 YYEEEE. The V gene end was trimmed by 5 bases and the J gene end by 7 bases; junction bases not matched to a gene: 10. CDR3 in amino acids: CASSIQGAAWQPQHF. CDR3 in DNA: TGTGCCAGCAGTATACAGGGGGCGGCTTGGCAGCCCCAGCATTTT.

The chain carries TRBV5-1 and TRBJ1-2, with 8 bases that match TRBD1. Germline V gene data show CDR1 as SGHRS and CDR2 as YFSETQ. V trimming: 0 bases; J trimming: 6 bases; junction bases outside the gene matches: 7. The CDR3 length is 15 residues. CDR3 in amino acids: CASSLEDPGGDGYTF. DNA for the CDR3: TGCGCCAGCAGCTTGGAAGATCCAGGGGGCGATGGCTACACCTTC.